This T cell receptor beta chain was obtained from a study of vaccination effects on CD4 cells after COVID-19. Ahead of sequencing, the ViraFEST assay grew antigen-specific CD4+ T cells using viral peptide pools. Subsequent to less than 13 days of culture, CD4+ T cells were isolated. Two doses of BNT162b2 or mRNA-1273 vaccine were administered to participants. Nobody among the vaccine recipients had prior SARS-CoV-2 infection (nucleocapsid antibodies were negative). This clone turned up a few times. No antigen is known for it. Data came from immunoSEQ multiplex PCR; TCRdb stores just in-frame clones and leaves some out. This sample has roughly 46,000 clones, with over 60% found just once. Trimming left V 8 bases short and J 6 bases short, with 11 bases between. Germline CDR1 reads GTSNPN; CDR2 reads SVGIG (reference sequence). This CDR3 spans 11 amino acids.

The V call is TRBV30, the J call TRBJ2-1, with a weak D call TRBD2 (5 bases). The starting material was CD4+ T cells from PBMCs cultured with HCoV-OC43 spike peptides, obtained after COVID-19 vaccination. Subset here: HCoV-OC43 spike overlapping peptide pool stimulation. The TCR sequence derives from a human donor who received a COVID-19 vaccine. This chain's CDR3 is CAGERFNEQFF. CDR3 coding DNA: TGTGCCGGGGAGCGGTTCAATGAGCAGTTCTTC.